These 32 T cell receptor beta chains were all obtained from the same sample, sequenced in a study of blood T cell repertoires in COVID-19 (TCRdb year 2020). Libraries came from the immunoSEQ multiplex PCR assay. This is the immuneACCESS table as TCRdb keeps it, with only in-frame sequences that have V and J called. A part of the clones is gone; compared with another copy, unresolved V genes explain less than half, and the rest is unexplained. This sample has nearly 95,000 clones in its table, and about 74% of those were observed once. In total, the top ten clones hold 3% to 4% of the sample. Source material: peripheral blood. The receptors here all came from a man between 65 and 85 years old with COVID-19, enrolled during active disease.

The sample holds a few counts of this clone. This chain links TRBV9 with TRBJ1-5; D is possibly TRBD1 (6 bases). The CDR3 covers 15 residues. Germline CDR1 is SGDLS and CDR2 is YYNGEE. V was pared by 4 bases and J by 2 bases, with 13 bases between. In nucleotides, the CDR3 is TGTGCCAGCAGCCCTGGACAGATCGGCAATCAGCCCCAGCATTTT. Amino acid sequence: CASSPGQIGNQPQHF.

The chain combines TRBV3-1 (or the pseudogene TRBV3-2) with TRBJ2-7; 9 bases match TRBD1. The CDR3 spans 17 residues. The germline gives CDR1 LGHDT, CDR2 YNNKEL (reference sequence). Germline trimming cut 3 bases from V and 3 bases from J; bases unmatched to any gene: 12. CDR3 loop: CASSHGLGTGMIYEQYF. CDR3 coding DNA: TGTGCCAGCAGCCATGGCCTAGGGACAGGGATGATCTACGAGCAGTACTTC.

The J gene is TRBJ2-2, the V gene TRBV2, with 9 bases fitting TRBD1. J lost 5 bases, V lost 9 bases, and 4 bases had no gene match. CDR1 and CDR2 (germline): SNHLY, FYNNEI. The CDR3 extends over 13 amino acids. In DNA form, the CDR3 reads TGTGCCAGTGGGACAGGGAGGACCGGGGAGCTGTTTTTT. Its protein is CASGTGRTGELFF.

The J gene is TRBJ2-7, the V gene TRBV6-2 or TRBV6-3, with TRBD1 identical over 9 bases. The germline gives CDR1 MNHEY, CDR2 SVGEGT. V was pared by 6 bases and J by 1 base, with 13 bases of the junction left unmatched. The CDR3 totals 17 residues. For the CDR3, the DNA is TGTGCCAGCAGCTTCACACGACCGGGACAGGGATCCTACGAGCAGTACTTC. Its protein product is CASSFTRPGQGSYEQYF.

The rearrangement uses TRBV6-5 and TRBJ2-2, with TRBD1 as a possible D gene (5 bases). This CDR3 contains 15 residues. The ends were cut back, 6 bases at V and 6 bases at J, with 17 bases in the middle. Germline CDR1 and CDR2: MNHEY and SVGAGI. The CDR3 bases are TGTGCCAGCAGGCAGGGATTTCTAGGTCCCGGGGAGCTGTTTTTT. This gives the protein CASRQGFLGPGELFF.

The chain is built from TRBV19 and TRBJ1-5, with 10 bases matching TRBD1. V trimming: 5 bases; J trimming: 9 bases; junction bases outside the gene matches: 10. The CDR3 runs to 15 residues. Per the germline V gene, CDR1 is LNHDA and CDR2 is SQIVND (reference sequence). The CDR3 DNA follows: TGTGCCAGTAGTGAGACGGGACAGGGGAAAAGGCCCCAGCATTTT. Translation: CASSETGQGKRPQHF.

This rearrangement joins TRBV4-2 to TRBJ1-4, with D tentatively TRBD1 (6 bases). CDR3 length: 15 residues. Germline loops: CDR1 LGHNA, CDR2 YNFKEQ. V was shortened by 7 bases and J by 0 bases, with 12 bases between the two germline ends. This CDR3 is CASKTGQATNEKLFF. The CDR3 nucleotides are TGTGCCAGCAAAACAGGGCAGGCAACTAATGAAAAACTGTTTTTT.

The chain uses TRBV19 and TRBJ2-7; D is possibly TRBD1 (6 bases). CDR3 length: 14 amino acids. The germline CDR1 and CDR2 sequences are LNHDA and SQIVND (reference sequence). Trimming left V 3 bases short and J 1 base short, with 10 bases between. The CDR3 DNA reads TGTGCCAGTAGTATCAGGGGCTCTTCCTACGAGCAGTACTTC. Translation gives CASSIRGSSYEQYF.

This sequence joins TRBV5-1 and TRBJ1-4; D is perhaps TRBD1 (5 bases). The CDR3 sequence is 15 residues long. Trimming took off 1 base at V and 2 bases at J, with 9 bases between the two ends. Germline V gene lookup returns CDR1 SGHRS and CDR2 YFSETQ. The CDR3 sequence is CASSLYSGTNEKLFF. The CDR3 bases are TGCGCCAGCAGCTTGTATTCAGGGACTAATGAAAAACTGTTTTTT.

This clone was picked up one time. The chain carries TRBV5-4 and TRBJ1-1, with TRBD1 matching 9 bases. The CDR3 is made up of 15 amino acids. Germline-derived CDR1 and CDR2 are SGHNT and YYREEE (reference sequence). Trimming took 3 bases from V and 5 from J; bases not matched to a gene: 8. The CDR3 sequence: CASSWMTGGGTEAFF. The CDR3 DNA follows: TGTGCCAGCAGCTGGATGACAGGGGGTGGTACTGAAGCTTTCTTT.

V usage is TRBV11-2 and J usage is TRBJ2-7; the D is unclear. Germline CDR1 is SGHAT and CDR2 is FQNNGV. The CDR3 has 14 amino acids. V lost 3 bases and J 1 base, leaving 10 bases between the germline ends. This CDR3 reads CASSLFATSYEQYF. The CDR3 bases are TGTGCCAGCAGCTTGTTCGCGACATCCTACGAGCAGTACTTC.

A single count supports this clone. The J gene is TRBJ1-1, the V gene TRBV7-2, with a weak D call TRBD1 (5 bases). Germline V gene sequence: CDR1 SGHTA, CDR2 FQGNSA. The V end lost 5 bases, the J end lost 4 bases, and 14 bases lay between the germline ends. This CDR3 is built from 14 residues. Written as DNA, the CDR3 is TGTGCCAGCAGCATTCAGGGTGGGGTCACTGAAGCTTTCTTT. The encoded protein is CASSIQGGVTEAFF.

The chain is built from TRBV29-1 and TRBJ2-5, with D uncertain. Trimming took off 6 bases at V and 4 bases at J, with 15 bases between the two ends. This CDR3 is built from 13 residues. Germline CDR1 reads SQVTM; CDR2 reads ANQGSEA. The CDR3 DNA sequence: TGCAGCGTCCGCGGCGGTGGAAGAGAGACCCAGTACTTC. This codes for CSVRGGGRETQYF.

The V gene is TRBV30, the J gene TRBJ1-1; tentatively, D is TRBD1 (5 bases). The CDR3 extends over 13 amino acids. Germline V gene lookup returns CDR1 GTSNPN and CDR2 SVGIG (reference sequence). Trimming shortened V by 4 bases and J by 5 bases, and 14 bases separated the two germline ends. CDR3 amino acids: CAWTGDRGTEAFF. CDR3 bases: TGTGCCTGGACTGGAGATCGGGGGACTGAAGCTTTCTTT.

This clone has just a few counts. The gene calls are TRBV7-2 and TRBJ2-1; TRBD2 agrees at 9 bases. Looked up from germline, CDR1 is SGHTA and CDR2 is FQGNSA. V shed 4 bases and J 3 bases; nucleotides not matched to a gene: 4. The CDR3 covers 15 residues. Here the CDR3 DNA reads TGTGCCAGCAGCTCCAGCGGGGGGTACTACAATGAGCAGTTCTTC. This encodes CASSSSGGYYNEQFF.

This rearrangement joins TRBV5-4 to TRBJ2-5; D is perhaps TRBD1 (6 bases). V gave up 3 bases and J gave up 5 bases, with 17 bases separating them. The CDR3 runs to 15 residues. CDR1 is SGHNT and CDR2 is YYREEE in the germline V gene (reference sequence). CDR3 in amino acids: CASSSGAPGVETQYF. CDR3 DNA: TGTGCCAGCAGCTCAGGGGCACCTGGGGTCGAGACCCAGTACTTC.

This clone was seen a single time. J is TRBJ2-1 and V is TRBV6-5, with 10 positions matching TRBD1. There are 13 residues in the CDR3. Germline V gene lookup returns CDR1 MNHEY and CDR2 SVGAGI. With 6 bases clipped from V and 16 bases from J, the junction kept 12 bases outside the gene matches. CDR3 nucleotides: TGTGCCAGCAGGGATGGACAGGGGGGTAGGGAATTCTTC. It specifies CASRDGQGGREFF.

The chain couples TRBV27 to TRBJ2-2; weak D call: TRBD1 (6 bases). CDR1 and CDR2 (germline): MNHEY, SMNVEV (reference sequence). Trimming removed 2 bases from V and 2 bases from J, with 15 bases in between. The CDR3 contains 17 residues. The CDR3 bases are TGTGCCAGCAGTTTAAGGACAGTCTCAACCAACACCGGGGAGCTGTTTTTT. Its protein is CASSLRTVSTNTGELFF.

This clone was found a few times. This sequence joins TRBV11-2 and TRBJ2-7; perhaps TRBD1 as D (5 bases). V was cut by 1 base and J by 3 bases, with 13 bases left in between. Looked up from germline, CDR1 is SGHAT and CDR2 is FQNNGV. This CDR3 contains 15 residues. For the CDR3, the DNA is TGTGCCAGCAGCTTAGTCCACCAGGGCGACTACGAGCAGTACTTC. It translates to CASSLVHQGDYEQYF.

Details on this clone: An end of the junction does not agree with germline; a read error may underlie this. This sequence joins TRBV19 and TRBJ2-4; 7 positions agree with TRBD1. The germline V gene encodes CDR1 LNHDA and CDR2 SQIVND (reference sequence). The CDR3 length is 11 residues. The CDR3 sequence is CASADRVHLHF. Here the CDR3 DNA reads TGTGCCAGTGCCGACAGGGTCCATTTGCACTTC.

DNA of the CDR3: TGTGCCAGCAGTGCGGGAGGGGGTCTCAATGAGCAGTTCTTC. Its translation is CASSAGGGLNEQFF. The genes are TRBV27 and TRBJ2-1, with 9 nucleotides matching TRBD2. This CDR3 region has 14 residues. CDR1 is MNHEY and CDR2 is SMNVEV in the germline V gene (reference sequence). Trimming at V came to 5 bases and at J to 6 bases, leaving 5 bases not matched to a gene.

The chain recombines TRBV6-5 with TRBJ2-1, with TRBD1 identical over 7 bases. V was pared by 2 bases and J by 5 bases, with 6 bases of the junction left unmatched. Germline V gene data show CDR1 as MNHEY and CDR2 as SVGAGI. The CDR3 has 15 amino acids. The CDR3 nucleotides are TGTGCCAGCAGTTACGGGACAGCGGACAACAATGAGCAGTTCTTC. Translated: CASSYGTADNNEQFF.

This rearrangement joins TRBV7-9 to TRBJ2-2; 9 bases match TRBD2. Germline trimming cut 2 bases from V and 5 bases from J; bases unmatched to any gene: 6. The CDR3 consists of 16 residues. CDR1 is SEHNR and CDR2 is FQNEAQ in the germline V gene (reference sequence). The CDR3: CASSLRLAGNTGELFF. The DNA of the CDR3 is TGTGCCAGCAGCTTAAGGCTAGCGGGGAATACCGGGGAGCTGTTTTTT.

The rearrangement links TRBV2 to TRBJ2-1, with D perhaps matching TRBD1 (6 bases). Per the germline V gene, CDR1 is SNHLY and CDR2 is FYNNEI. The CDR3 extends over 14 amino acids. V lost 7 bases and J 12 bases, leaving 22 bases between the germline ends. In nucleotides, the CDR3 is TGTGCCAGCACTATAGGGGGAGTCGCTAGTGGGCAGTTCTTC. Its protein product is CASTIGGVASGQFF.

The V call is TRBV28, the J call TRBJ2-7; no definite D call. The CDR3 has 17 residues. V dropped 5 bases and J dropped 2 bases, with 22 bases sitting between them. Germline CDR1 MDHEN, CDR2 SYDVKM. CDR3 DNA sequence: TGTGCCAGCAGTGCTATAAACCCGACTCAATTCACCTACGAGCAGTACTTC. Its protein product is CASSAINPTQFTYEQYF.

The CDR3 loop is CASSAPQPGLAGESYEQYF. The CDR3 coding sequence is TGTGCCAGCAGCGCACCCCAACCCGGACTAGCGGGGGAGTCCTACGAGCAGTACTTC. The chain uses TRBV7-2 and TRBJ2-7, with 13 bases fitting TRBD2. The CDR3 consists of 19 residues. CDR1 and CDR2 from the germline V gene are SGHTA and FQGNSA. Trimming took 5 bases from V and 1 from J; bases not matched to a gene: 14.

This clone was picked up one time. This chain uses TRBV19 with TRBJ1-5; 8 bases match TRBD1. After removal of 6 bases from V and 7 bases from J, the junction contained 5 bases not matched to a gene. The CDR3 spans 13 residues. Germline CDR1 reads LNHDA; CDR2 reads SQIVND (reference sequence). The CDR3 DNA is TGTGCCAGTAGCCCGGACAGGGTACAGCCCCAGCATTTT. This gives the protein CASSPDRVQPQHF.

The DNA for the CDR3 is TGCGCCAGCAGCCAAGACAGCGGCGGGGGGTTTGAAAAACTGTTTTTT. Translation: CASSQDSGGGFEKLFF. This sequence joins TRBV4-1 and TRBJ1-4; perhaps TRBD1 as D (5 bases). The V end lost 0 bases, the J end lost 7 bases, and 15 bases lay between the germline ends. CDR3 length: 16 residues. From germline, CDR1 is MGHRA and CDR2 YSYEKL.

The chain uses TRBV30 and TRBJ2-1; D uncertain. V lost 2 bases, J lost 9 bases, and 11 bases lay in between. This CDR3 comprises 12 residues. Germline values: CDR1 GTSNPN, CDR2 SVGIG (reference sequence). The CDR3 nucleotides are TGTGCCTGGAGTATCCGGGTGGGTGAGCAGTTCTTC. Translated, it gives CAWSIRVGEQFF.

The chain has TRBV9 and TRBJ2-3; TRBD2 agrees at 14 bases. V lost 4 bases, J lost 2 bases, and 3 bases stayed unmatched. CDR1 is SGDLS and CDR2 is YYNGEE in the germline V gene. This CDR3 has 16 residues. The CDR3 DNA sequence: TGTGCCAGCAGCTTGGGACTAGCGGGAGTCACAGATACGCAGTATTTT. It is translated as CASSLGLAGVTDTQYF.

Many counts were recorded for this clone. V usage is TRBV28 and J usage is TRBJ2-1, with TRBD1 identical over 9 bases. With 4 bases clipped from V and 1 base from J, the junction kept 2 bases outside the gene matches. Per the germline V gene, CDR1 is MDHEN and CDR2 is SYDVKM. The CDR3 is 15 amino acids. Written as DNA, the CDR3 is TGTGCCAGCAGTTACGACAGGGGGTCCTACAATGAGCAGTTCTTC. As protein: CASSYDRGSYNEQFF.

The chain is built from TRBV6-2 or TRBV6-3 and TRBJ2-1, with D possibly being TRBD2 (5 bases). Looked up from germline, CDR1 is MNHEY and CDR2 is SVGEGT. The CDR3 is made up of 12 amino acids. Trimming took 6 bases from V and 10 from J, leaving 13 bases between them. CDR3 amino acids: CASRPTRGEQFF. The CDR3 bases are TGTGCCAGCAGGCCTACTAGAGGGGAGCAGTTCTTC.